The clone carrying this TCR beta chain came up a few times. Its specificity is not known. These data are taken from a study of T cells in localized non-small cell lung cancer. Study findings and constraints: In adjacent lung, a median approximately 60 of the top 100 tumor clones were found.

Assay used: immunoSEQ multiplex PCR; TCRdb lists only in-frame clones, some missing. Among over 40,000 clones, roughly 88% were seen once, and the ten largest hold 17%. The V gene end was trimmed by 0 bases and the J gene end by 3 bases; junction bases not matched to a gene: 2. The CDR3 runs 15 residues. The germline V gene has CDR1 SGHDT and CDR2 YYEEEE. The clonotype was recovered from a man aged 40-75 years with stage III lung adenocarcinoma. This material consisted of peripheral blood mononuclear cells, taken before any cancer treatment. The J gene is TRBJ2-1, the V gene TRBV5-6; 8 bases line up with TRBD2. CDR3 nucleotides: TGTGCCAGCAGCTTGGTCGGGGGGGGCTACAATGAGCAGTTCTTC. Amino acids: CASSLVGGGYNEQFF. The variable domain in full, with the rest retrieved from reference TRBV5-6 and TRBJ2-1, is DAGVTQSPTHLIKTRGQQVTLRCSPKSGHDTVSWYQQALGQGPQFIFQYYEEEERQRGNFPDRFSGHQFPNYSSELNVNALLLGDSALYLCASSLVGGGYNEQFFGPGTRLTVL.